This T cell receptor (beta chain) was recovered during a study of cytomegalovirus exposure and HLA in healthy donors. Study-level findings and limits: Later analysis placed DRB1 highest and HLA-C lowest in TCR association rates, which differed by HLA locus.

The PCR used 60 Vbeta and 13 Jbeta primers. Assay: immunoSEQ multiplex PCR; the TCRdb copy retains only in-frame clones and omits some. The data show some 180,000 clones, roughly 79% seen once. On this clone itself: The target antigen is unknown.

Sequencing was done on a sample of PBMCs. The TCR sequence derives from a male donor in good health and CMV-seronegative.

CDR3 coding DNA: TGTGCCAGTAGTATACTTACGAGCGGTGGCTACACCTTC. Translation gives CASSILTSGGYTF. This chain links TRBV19 with TRBJ1-2; D not resolved. The V gene's germline CDR1 is LNHDA and CDR2 SQIVND (reference sequence). The germline V and J ends were trimmed by 2 bases and 7 bases, with 11 bases remaining between them. CDR3 length: 13 amino acids. Looking up the rest from reference TRBV19 and TRBJ1-2 gives the full variable domain: DGGITQSPKYLFRKEGQNVTLSCEQNLNHDAMYWYRQDPGQGLRLIYYSQIVNDFQKGDIAEGYSVSREKKESFPLTVTSAQKNPTAFYLCASSILTSGGYTFGSGTRLTVV.